This entry features one T cell receptor beta chain sequence. Its target is unknown. This record comes from a study of Ad26.COV2.S vaccination and SARS-CoV-2 variants. Whole-study context: The donor was enrolled in the Ad26.COV2.S arm of the COV1001 trial.

Repertoires were generated with immunoSEQ multiplex PCR, while TCRdb's copy carries only in-frame clones and drops some. The sample shows some 460,000 clones, roughly nine tenths of them seen only once. The treatment is: around 19 received Ad26.COV2.S at low or high dose, single or two shots; roughly 5 received placebo; per-sample allocation not given. Sampling was performed 63 days after the first vaccine or placebo injection. At a Boston site, the person donating was an adult of 18-55 years. What was given as vaccine was an Ad26 vector encoding Wuhan-strain SARS-CoV-2 spike. Germline V gene sequence: CDR1 MNHNY, CDR2 SVGAGI (reference sequence). The CDR3 runs 14 residues. The junction had 7 bases not matched to a gene; V was cut back by 4 bases and J by 6 bases. Study outcomes and limitations: Vaccine recipients and placebo recipients showed similar non-spike TCR breadth.

Sequencing was performed on peripheral blood, taken in a trial of Ad26.COV2.S vaccine versus placebo. This receptor was identified in a person between 18 and 65 years old who received the Ad26.COV2.S COVID-19 vaccine or a placebo. The J gene is TRBJ2-7, the V gene TRBV6-6; TRBD1 matches at 9 bases. CDR3 residues: CASSSAADRGEQYF. The CDR3 region has the DNA TGTGCCAGCAGTTCGGCTGCGGACAGGGGCGAGCAGTACTTC.